The next 30 T cell receptor beta chains were all read from a single sample in a study of blood T cells in healthy people across ages. Together with a sample-barcoded 5' primer, a J-beta primer mix was included in a second PCR lasting roughly 6 to 12 cycles. TCRdb analysed the 5' RACE reads with MiXCR anew, one entry per CDR3 protein. The data hold about 780,000 distinct CDR3 sequences, with about half observed a single time. Sequencing input: blood. Receptor source: an elderly man in good health.

The chain uses TRBV6-5 and TRBJ2-2, with D unclear. Germline V CDR1 and CDR2: MNHEY, SVGAGI. There are 14 residues in the CDR3. V was shortened by 0 bases and J by 4 bases, with 6 bases between the two germline ends. CDR3 region: CASSYSGVTGELFF. CDR3 bases: TGTGCCAGCAGTTACTCTGGGGTCACCGGGGAGCTGTTTTTT.

This clonotype was found a few times. This chain joins TRBV5-1 and TRBJ2-1; 7 bases line up with TRBD2. Trimming took 0 bases from V and 4 from J; bases not matched to a gene: 7. The germline gives CDR1 SGHRS, CDR2 YFSETQ. The CDR3 is 16 amino acids. CDR3 region: CASSLDFQRDYNEQFF. The DNA of the CDR3 is TGCGCCAGCAGCTTGGATTTTCAGCGGGATTACAATGAGCAGTTCTTC.

This clonotype was detected once. This chain uses TRBV5-1 with TRBJ2-7, with 14 bases that match TRBD2. The ends lost 3 bases at V and 12 bases at J; junction bases unmatched: 14. The CDR3 sequence is 16 residues long. The germline CDR1 and CDR2 sequences are SGHRS and YFSETQ. CDR3 in DNA: TGCGCCAGCAGCTGGGGACTAGCGGGAGAAGGTAGACGCTCGTACTTC. Its translation is CASSWGLAGEGRRSYF.

The rearrangement joins TRBV20-1 to TRBJ2-5, with D maybe TRBD1 (5 bases). V was shortened by 1 base and J by 2 bases, with 11 bases between the two germline ends. Germline CDR1 DFQATT, CDR2 SNEGSKA (reference sequence). This CDR3 is built from 14 residues. As DNA, the CDR3 is TGCAGTGCTAGAGTTCCCCAGGGTCAAGAGACCCAGTACTTC. Translated, it gives CSARVPQGQETQYF.

The gene calls are TRBV28 and TRBJ2-5; 8 bases line up with TRBD1. CDR3 length: 14 amino acids. Germline V gives CDR1 MDHEN, CDR2 SYDVKM. With 6 bases clipped from V and 6 bases from J, the junction kept 9 bases outside the gene matches. CDR3 in amino acids: CASRSDRAQKTQYF. The CDR3 DNA is TGTGCCAGCAGATCGGACAGGGCACAGAAGACCCAGTACTTC.

The gene calls are TRBV20-1 and TRBJ2-5; 11 nucleotides align to TRBD2. This CDR3 has 16 amino acids. After removal of 1 base from V and 2 bases from J, the junction contained 6 bases not matched to a gene. Looked up from germline, CDR1 is DFQATT and CDR2 is SNEGSKA (reference sequence). The CDR3 loop is CSARGSGRAGQETQYF. The CDR3 DNA follows: TGCAGTGCTAGAGGTAGCGGGAGGGCGGGGCAAGAGACCCAGTACTTC.

V and J are TRBV20-1 and TRBJ1-5; D not resolved. Trimming removed 5 bases from V and 0 bases from J, with 5 bases in between. Germline V CDR1 and CDR2: DFQATT, SNEGSKA (reference sequence). This CDR3 is built from 12 residues. The CDR3 is CSAVGSNQPQHF. The CDR3 region has the DNA TGCAGTGCTGTAGGTAGCAATCAGCCCCAGCATTTT.

The rearrangement uses TRBV14 and TRBJ2-1; D not resolved. V was clipped by 2 bases and J by 1 base, with 6 bases between them. The CDR3 sequence is 14 residues long. The V gene's germline CDR1 is SGHDN and CDR2 FVKESK. The CDR3 loop is CASSQQESYNEQFF. DNA for the CDR3: TGTGCCAGCAGCCAACAAGAATCCTACAATGAGCAGTTCTTC.

Concerning this clonotype: A clone one base away is much larger, so this may be a read error. This chain links TRBV4-3 with TRBJ2-3; D is uncertain. The germline gives CDR1 LGHNA, CDR2 YSLEER. There are 14 residues in the CDR3. The DNA of the CDR3 is TGCGCCAGCAGCCAAGATACTAACACAGATACGCGGTATTTT. Translating it yields CASSQDTNTDTRYF.

This clonotype appeared a few times. The chain uses TRBV5-6 and TRBJ2-7; no reliable D call. Per the germline V gene, CDR1 is SGHDT and CDR2 is YYEEEE. The V end lost 4 bases, the J end lost 4 bases, and 15 bases lay between the germline ends. The CDR3 length is 14 residues. CDR3 sequence (DNA): TGTGCCAGCAGCCAAAGGGCTCGGGTTTACGAGCAGTACTTC. Amino acids: CASSQRARVYEQYF. Supplemented by reference TRBV5-6 and TRBJ2-7, the full variable domain reads DAGVTQSPTHLIKTRGQQVTLRCSPKSGHDTVSWYQQALGQGPQFIFQYYEEEERQRGNFPDRFSGHQFPNYSSELNVNALLLGDSALYLCASSQRARVYEQYFGPGTRLTVT.

This clonotype has a single count. It may be a read error: a sequence one base away is much more abundant. The V and J genes are TRBV24-1 and TRBJ1-2; no firm D call. The CDR3 covers 14 residues. Germline CDR1 reads KGHDR; CDR2 reads SFDVKD. In DNA, the CDR3 is TGTGCCACCGGTGAGGGTGGCAGTAACTATGGCTACACCTTC. This sequence encodes CATGEGGSNYGYTF.

CDR3 region: CASSLTSGGSSYEQYF. The CDR3 DNA follows: TGTGCCAGCAGCCTGACTAGCGGGGGGAGCTCCTACGAGCAGTACTTC. The rearrangement links TRBV3-1 to TRBJ2-7; TRBD2 aligns across 13 bases. CDR1 and CDR2 from the germline V gene are LGHDT and YNNKEL (reference sequence). V lost 4 bases, J lost 0 bases, and 3 bases stayed unmatched. The CDR3 is made up of 16 amino acids.

For this clonotype: The junction differs from germline at one of its ends, possibly a read error. The chain couples TRBV14 to TRBJ2-7; D is possibly TRBD2 (6 bases). Germline V CDR1 and CDR2: SGHDN, FVKESK. There are 14 residues in the CDR3. The CDR3, as DNA: TGTGCCAGCAGCGAAGATAGCGGCACCTACGAGCAGTACTTC. Protein sequence: CASSEDSGTYEQYF.

The gene calls are TRBV7-2 and TRBJ2-1; 7 nucleotides align to TRBD2. Germline loops: CDR1 SGHTA, CDR2 FQGNSA. CDR3 size: 13 residues. Trimming took 4 bases from V and 8 from J; bases not matched to a gene: 5. CDR3: CASSWTREDEQFF. CDR3 nucleotides: TGTGCCAGCAGCTGGACTAGGGAGGATGAGCAGTTCTTC.

The chain uses TRBV7-9 and TRBJ1-2, with D possibly matching TRBD1 (5 bases). Germline values: CDR1 SEHNR, CDR2 FQNEAQ (reference sequence). V lost 5 bases, J lost 7 bases, and 17 bases lay in between. The CDR3 has 14 amino acids. The DNA of the CDR3 is TGTGCCAGCAGCCCAGGGACTCAGAGGGGTGGCTACACCTTC. Translating gives CASSPGTQRGGYTF. The full variable domain, completed using reference TRBV7-9 and TRBJ1-2, is DTGVSQNPRHKITKRGQNVTFRCDPISEHNRLYWYRQTLGQGPEFLTYFQNEAQLEKSRLLSDRFSAERPKGSFSTLEIQRTEQGDSAMYLCASSPGTQRGGYTFGSGTRLTVV.

Regarding this clonotype: Given the absence of the conserved phenylalanine or tryptophan at the CDR3 end, a read error is likely. The genes are TRBV20-1 and TRBJ2-2; TRBD2 might be the D (5 bases). The CDR3 sequence is 14 residues long. Trimming took 6 bases from V and 0 from J, leaving 11 bases between them. The V gene's germline CDR1 is DFQATT and CDR2 SNEGSKA (reference sequence). Here the CDR3 reads CSAPDSANTGELFV. CDR3 nucleotide sequence: TGCAGTGCGCCGGACTCAGCGAACACCGGGGAGCTGTTTGTT.

The rearrangement joins TRBV5-4 to TRBJ2-4; 12 nucleotides match TRBD2. This CDR3 spans 17 amino acids. The J segment lost 0 bases and the V segment lost 4 bases, leaving 5 bases of the junction unmatched. The germline V gene encodes CDR1 SGHNT and CDR2 YYREEE (reference sequence). CDR3 sequence reads: CASSLELAGGAKNIQYF. The DNA of the CDR3 is TGTGCCAGCAGCCTAGAACTAGCGGGGGGAGCCAAAAACATTCAGTACTTC.

This chain joins TRBV10-3 and TRBJ2-1; 7 bases line up with TRBD2. From germline, CDR1 is ENHRY and CDR2 SYGVKD. The CDR3 loop spans 13 amino acids. The J segment lost 6 bases and the V segment lost 7 bases, leaving 6 bases of the junction unmatched. The CDR3 here is CAITEGGANEQFF. Written as DNA, the CDR3 is TGTGCCATCACCGAGGGAGGGGCCAATGAGCAGTTCTTC.

The V and J genes are TRBV5-4 and TRBJ2-5, with D possibly being TRBD1 or TRBD2 (6 bases each). Germline loops: CDR1 SGHNT, CDR2 YYREEE (reference sequence). The CDR3 is 16 residues long. V lost 0 bases to trimming and J lost 0 bases, with 12 bases between them. The CDR3 here is CASSLAGGVYQETQYF. CDR3 sequence (DNA): TGTGCCAGCAGCTTGGCCGGGGGCGTGTACCAAGAGACCCAGTACTTC. Using reference TRBV5-4 and TRBJ2-5 for the parts outside the CDR3, the full variable domain is ETGVTQSPTHLIKTRGQQVTLRCSSQSGHNTVSWYQQALGQGPQFIFQYYREEENGRGNFPPRFSGLQFPNYSSELNVNALELDDSALYLCASSLAGGVYQETQYFGPGTRLLVL.

The chain links TRBV4-3 to TRBJ2-7, with D perhaps TRBD1 or TRBD2 (5 bases each). The germline CDR1 and CDR2 sequences are LGHNA and YSLEER. Deletions cut 1 base from V and 5 bases from J, with 9 bases between. This CDR3 region has 13 residues. The CDR3 DNA is TGCGCCAGCAGCCAAGCACGGGGCGACGAGCAGTACTTC. Protein product: CASSQARGDEQYF.

The chain combines TRBV12-3 or TRBV12-4 with TRBJ1-6; no clear D. The V and J ends lost 8 bases and 5 bases respectively, with 13 bases between them. The CDR3 is 14 amino acids. CDR3 residues: CASQAGLDNSPLHF. CDR3 nucleotides: TGTGCCAGCCAAGCCGGTTTAGATAATTCACCCCTCCACTTT.

The chain has TRBV6-2 or TRBV6-3 and TRBJ2-7; D is uncertain. The germline gives CDR1 MNHEY, CDR2 SVGEGT. V lost 7 bases, J lost 2 bases, and 18 bases lay in between. This CDR3 comprises 15 residues. Here the CDR3 DNA reads TGTGCCAGCACCTCTCTGAAGGGAACCACCTACGAGCAGTACTTC. Translated, it gives CASTSLKGTTYEQYF.

This sequence joins TRBV20-1 and TRBJ2-3; 12 nucleotides line up with TRBD2. This CDR3 spans 16 amino acids. After removal of 4 bases from V and 0 bases from J, the junction contained 5 bases not matched to a gene. CDR1 is DFQATT and CDR2 is SNEGSKA in the germline V gene (reference sequence). This CDR3 is CSATRLAGGSTDTQYF. CDR3 bases: TGCAGTGCTACTCGCCTAGCGGGAGGGAGCACAGATACGCAGTATTTT.

This clonotype was observed at least ten times. This chain joins TRBV12-3 or TRBV12-4 and TRBJ2-7; D is unresolved. The CDR3 spans 13 residues. The ends were cut back, 2 bases at V and 3 bases at J, with 8 bases in the middle. The CDR3 loop reads CASSLRANYEQYF. CDR3 coding DNA: TGTGCCAGCAGTTTAAGGGCCAACTACGAGCAGTACTTC.

This clonotype occurred many times. The chain uses TRBV29-1 and TRBJ2-5; D gene ambiguous. V was shortened by 2 bases and J by 0 bases, with 7 bases between the two germline ends. The CDR3 runs 13 residues. Looked up from germline, CDR1 is SQVTM and CDR2 is ANQGSEA. The CDR3: CSVEKTNQETQYF. CDR3 DNA: TGCAGCGTTGAAAAGACGAACCAAGAGACCCAGTACTTC.

Comments on this clonotype: Relative to the germline gene, one junction end is altered; a read error may explain this. The chain carries TRBV5-1 and TRBJ2-1, with D possibly TRBD1 on 6 matching bases. Germline V gene sequence: CDR1 SGHRS, CDR2 YFSETQ. The CDR3 contains 13 residues. The CDR3 here is CASSRDIYSEQFF. In DNA form, the CDR3 reads TGCGCCAGCAGCCGGGACATTTACAGTGAGCAGTTCTTC.

This clonotype was seen a single time. A read error is possible here, since a much larger clone lies one base away. The CDR3 spells CSGSIGTGGATYEQYF. The CDR3 region has the DNA TGCAGCGGAAGCATCGGGACAGGGGGAGCAACCTACGAGCAGTACTTC. V and J are TRBV29-1 and TRBJ2-7, with TRBD1 matching 11 bases. CDR1 and CDR2 from the germline V gene are SQVTM and ANQGSEA. Trimming removed 7 bases from V and 2 bases from J; junction bases left unmatched: 13. CDR3 size: 16 residues.

This chain uses TRBV28 with TRBJ1-1; the match to TRBD1 covers 7 bases. CDR3 length: 11 amino acids. V was clipped by 5 bases and J by 8 bases; unmatched bases: 2. CDR1 MDHEN and CDR2 SYDVKM come from the germline V gene. CDR3 DNA sequence: TGTGCCAGCAGTAGGGACAGAGAAGCTTTCTTT. It is translated as CASSRDREAFF.

This chain connects TRBV5-4 to TRBJ2-7, with TRBD1 matching over 9 bases. Germline CDR1 is SGHNT and CDR2 is YYREEE (reference sequence). The CDR3 extends over 16 amino acids. V shed 5 bases and J 6 bases; nucleotides not matched to a gene: 15. The CDR3 is CASSSARDRGYGEQYF. The DNA for the CDR3 is TGTGCCAGCAGTTCGGCCCGCGACAGGGGGTATGGCGAGCAGTACTTC.

The chain recombines TRBV20-1 with TRBJ2-7; D possibly corresponds to TRBD2 (5 bases). The CDR3 is 13 residues long. Germline V CDR1 and CDR2: DFQATT, SNEGSKA (reference sequence). Trimming removed 1 base at V and 0 bases at J, with 7 bases between. The CDR3 is CSARAGSSYEQYF. The CDR3 bases are TGCAGTGCTAGAGCGGGGAGCTCCTACGAGCAGTACTTC.